Reported below is one TCR beta chain. These data originate in a study of blood T cell repertoires in COVID-19. Study-level background: Both acute and convalescent COVID-19 samples were obtained from the United States, Italy and Spain. Sources were T cells, B-cell-depleted T cells, or PBMCs; the material itself was cDNA or gDNA.

Residents of approximately 25 US areas, aged roughly 18 to 89 years, made up the participants. Per the authors' pipeline: Estimates of nucleated cell counts were drawn from the amplification of reference gene primers. TCRdb's copy holds only in-frame clones and misses some; the assay was immunoSEQ multiplex PCR. V, J and clone size are taken as reported in that table, and D and trimming were inferred from the DNA itself. The sample has hundreds of thousands of clones, approximately 91% seen once. The length of the CDR3 is 18 residues. Germline CDR1 is DFQATT and CDR2 is SNEGSKA (reference sequence). The V and J ends lost 3 bases and 2 bases, in that order; junction bases with no gene match: 13.

Input material: PBMCs or T cells enriched from blood (not recorded which). The sequence was obtained from a woman between 18 and 30 years old who had been exposed to COVID-19. This chain joins TRBV20-1 and TRBJ1-6; 7 bases map to TRBD1. CDR3 protein: CSASPGTASVTYNSPLHF. The CDR3 DNA is TGCAGTGCTAGTCCCGGGACAGCTTCAGTCACCTATAATTCACCCCTCCACTTT.